The rows below give T cell receptor beta chains drawn from one sample of a study of breast tumors, draining lymph nodes, adjacent tissues. A single record per CDR3 protein comes from TCRdb applying MiXCR to the multiplex PCR reads. This table holds under 250,000 distinct CDR3 sequences, roughly 32% found once. The source material was axillary lymph node tissue. All receptors come from a female donor with breast cancer. Some clones in this sample may be carry-over from other donors' samples. The CDR3 runs from the conserved cysteine through the conserved F or W. Fields, in order: J gene, clone size, D gene, V gene, CDR3 DNA, CDR3 protein. D genes are given only for firm matches. Rows give clone size only sometimes, using once, few, many, or a class for an expanded clone.

>TRBJ1-3|many|TRBD1|TRBV20-1
TGCAGTGCTAGGGACAGGGCTACAAACACCATATATTTT
CSARDRATNTIYF
>TRBJ2-1|NA|TRBD2|TRBV11-2
TGTGCCAGCAGCTCAGTCCGACTAGCGGGAGTACATGAGCAGTTCTTC
CASSSVRLAGVHEQFF
>TRBJ2-7|NA|TRBD2|TRBV15
TGTGCCACCAGCTCCCGCCAAGAACGGACTAGCTGGGACGAGCAGTACTTC
CATSSRQERTSWDEQYF
>TRBJ2-3|many|NA|TRBV29-1
TGCAGCGTTGCGTGGTCCCGGGGCACAGATACGCAGTATTTT
CSVAWSRGTDTQYF
>TRBJ2-2|many|NA|TRBV6-1
TGTGCCAGCAGGTCGGGCGGGGACGGGGCCGGGGAGCTGTTTTTT
CASRSGGDGAGELFF
>TRBJ2-1|few|NA|TRBV7-2
TGTGCCTGCAGCTCCTTTTTCGGATCGGGGAATGAGCAGTTCTTC
CACSSFFGSGNEQFF
>TRBJ2-7|many|NA|TRBV5-5
TGTGCCAGCAGCTCGGTGACAGGAACCCTCGACGAGCAGTACTTC
CASSSVTGTLDEQYF
>TRBJ2-5|NA|NA|TRBV7-2
TGTGCCAGCAGCCCTAGGGACAGCGGGGAGACCCAGTACTTC
CASSPRDSGETQYF
>TRBJ2-7|many|NA|TRBV6-2/TRBV6-3
TGTGCCAGTATGGGGAGCTACGAGCAGTACTTC
CASMGSYEQYF
>TRBJ2-1|many|NA|TRBV5-6
TGTGCCAGCAGCTTGGGGCATGAGCAGTTCTTC
CASSLGHEQFF
>TRBJ1-5|NA|TRBD1|TRBV12-3/TRBV12-4
TGTGCCAGCCTCCCCTCGGGACAGGGGACAGGTCAGCCCCAGCATTTT
CASLPSGQGTGQPQHF
>TRBJ2-7|NA|TRBD1|TRBV7-2
TGTGCCAGCAGCATCAGGACAGGCGGCTTGCACGAGCAGTACTTC
CASSIRTGGLHEQYF
>TRBJ1-1|NA|NA|TRBV5-1
TGCGCCAGCAGCTTGGAACACGGCGGCATGAACACTGAAGCTTTCTTT
CASSLEHGGMNTEAFF
>TRBJ1-3|many|NA|TRBV12-3/TRBV12-4
TGTGCCAGCAGTTTTAGATTCTCTGGAGGAAACACCATATATTTT
CASSFRFSGGNTIYF
>TRBJ1-2|many|NA|TRBV3-1
TGTGCCAGCAGCCAAGGCGGCGGCTACACCTTC
CASSQGGGYTF
>TRBJ2-5|NA|NA|TRBV7-9
TGTGCCAGTAGCCTTAGGGACAACCCTCAAGAGACCCAGCACTTC
CASSLRDNPQETQHF
>TRBJ1-2|many|NA|TRBV6-1
TGTGCCAGCAGGTCGACCACAGGGTTCTATGGCTACACCTTC
CASRSTTGFYGYTF
>TRBJ2-1|NA|TRBD1|TRBV30
TGTGCCTGGAGTACCGGCAGAGGGACAGGGGAGCAGTTCTTC
CAWSTGRGTGEQFF
>TRBJ1-5|many|NA|TRBV28
TGTGCCAGCCGCTTGTTGGAGAGCAATCAGCCCCAGCATTTT
CASRLLESNQPQHF
>TRBJ2-3|NA|TRBD2|TRBV5-1
TGCGCCAGCAGCTTGGGACTAGCGGGGGGCTACAGCACAGATACGCAGTATTTT
CASSLGLAGGYSTDTQYF
>TRBJ2-7|many|TRBD2|TRBV7-8
TGTGCCAGCAGCTCAGGGTCAGCGGGAGCGGGGGAGCAGTACTTC
CASSSGSAGAGEQYF
>TRBJ2-5|NA|TRBD2|TRBV6-2/TRBV6-3
TGTGCCAGCAGCAGGCCGGGACTAGGGGGGTCCCAGTACTTC
CASSRPGLGGSQYF
>TRBJ1-5|NA|NA|TRBV29-1
TGCAGCGTTGTAGTTGCGGGACCCGGGAGGAGCGATCAGCCCCAGCATTTT
CSVVVAGPGRSDQPQHF
>TRBJ2-3|many|TRBD2|TRBV13
TGTGCCAGCCGTCGACTAGCGGGAGACCCGGATACGCAGTATTTT
CASRRLAGDPDTQYF
>TRBJ1-5|many|NA|TRBV29-1
TGCAGCGTTGTGGAGGGACGGAGCAATCAGCCCCAGCATTTT
CSVVEGRSNQPQHF
>TRBJ2-1|many|NA|TRBV7-2
TGTGCCAGCAGCTTACGGGCGGGATACAATGAGCAGTTCTTC
CASSLRAGYNEQFF
>TRBJ2-2|many|NA|TRBV5-5
TGTGCCAGCAGCTTGGTAGGCCTAGCGAGAGCCACCGGGGAGCTGTTTTTT
CASSLVGLARATGELFF
>TRBJ2-3|NA|TRBD2|TRBV12-3/TRBV12-4
TGTGCCAGCAGTCCCCGGGTAGCGGGAGGGACAGATACGCAGTATTTT
CASSPRVAGGTDTQYF
>TRBJ2-7|many|TRBD2|TRBV6-1
TGTGCCAGCAATCCGGGACTAGCGTCCTACGAGCAGTACTTC
CASNPGLASYEQYF
>TRBJ2-1|many|TRBD2|TRBV28
TGTGCCAGCAGTCCGCATAGCGGGAGTTACAATGAGCAGTTCTTC
CASSPHSGSYNEQFF
>TRBJ1-6|many|TRBD1|TRBV6-1
TGTGCCAGCAGTGAAGGAGGACAGGGGACATTATCCTCCTATAATTCACCCCTCCACTTT
CASSEGGQGTLSSYNSPLHF
>TRBJ2-1|many|TRBD2|TRBV11-2
TGTGCCAGCAGGGAGCGGGAAGACTTGTACAATGAGCAGTTCTTC
CASREREDLYNEQFF
>TRBJ2-1|many|NA|TRBV4-1
TGCGCCAGCAGCCCCCGACTAGTAGGGTCCTACAATGAGCAGTTCTTC
CASSPRLVGSYNEQFF
>TRBJ2-7|NA|TRBD2|TRBV9
TGTGCCAGCAGCGGAATTAGCGGGGGCCACGAGCAGTACTTC
CASSGISGGHEQYF
>TRBJ2-7|many|TRBD2|TRBV6-1
TGTGCCAGCTCCTCGGGGGGTCTCGCCTACGAGCAGTACTTC
CASSSGGLAYEQYF
>TRBJ2-1|many|TRBD2|TRBV3-1
TGTGCCAGCAGCCAAGCGGGACTAGCGGGATCAAGGCAGTTCTTC
CASSQAGLAGSRQFF
>TRBJ2-1|few|TRBD1|TRBV27
TGTGCCAGCAGTTTAGCCGGACAGGGGGCTGACAATGAGCAGTTCTTC
CASSLAGQGADNEQFF
>TRBJ2-1|many|TRBD2|TRBV4-2
TGTGCCAGCAGCCAGAATTTACCTAGCGGGAGGGCGCATGAGCAGTTCTTC
CASSQNLPSGRAHEQFF
>TRBJ2-5|many|NA|TRBV5-1
TGCGCCAGCAGCTTGGTTGGAGGCCAAGAGACCCAGTACTTC
CASSLVGGQETQYF
>TRBJ1-5|many|NA|TRBV7-3
TGTGCCAGCAGCTTTACTAACAGGGATGTAAGAGGTCAGCCCCAGCATTTT
CASSFTNRDVRGQPQHF
>TRBJ1-6|NA|NA|TRBV19
TGTGCTAGAGCTGGGGATTGGAATTCACCCCTCCACTTT
CARAGDWNSPLHF
>TRBJ2-7|many|TRBD2|TRBV3-1
TGTGCCAGCAGCCAAGATTGGGGACTAGCGGGTAACGAGCAGTACTTC
CASSQDWGLAGNEQYF
>TRBJ1-5|many|TRBD1|TRBV11-2
TGTGCCAGCAGCCTCGGACAGGGGGATAGCAATCAGCCCCAGCATTTT
CASSLGQGDSNQPQHF
>TRBJ1-6|many|NA|TRBV19
TGTGCCAGTAGCACCGATGATTCCTATAATTCACCCCTCCACTTT
CASSTDDSYNSPLHF
>TRBJ2-5|once|TRBD1|TRBV2
TGTGCCAGCAGTGAAACGGACAGGAAGAAAGAGACCCAGTACTTC
CASSETDRKKETQYF